This T cell receptor beta chain was recorded in a study of cytomegalovirus exposure and HLA in healthy donors. Study-wide points: In vitro assays verified that three CMV-associated chains recognized CMV antigens specifically.

Germline CDR1 is SNHLY and CDR2 is FYNNEI. The CDR3 has 16 residues. V lost 4 bases to trimming and J lost 4 bases, with 17 bases between them. Method: immunoSEQ multiplex PCR; TCRdb's copy keeps in-frame clones and lacks some. The table has tens of thousands of clones, approximately 93% seen once; the top ten hold 5.8%. In regard to this clone: Its antigen is unidentified.

The specimen was PBMCs. The chain joins TRBV2 to TRBJ2-1; D ambiguous. The sequence came from a woman between 18 and 29 years old in good health and CMV-seronegative. The CDR3 reads CASSGNLGAAYNEQFF. The DNA of the CDR3 is TGTGCCAGCAGTGGGAACTTAGGAGCAGCTTACAATGAGCAGTTCTTC.